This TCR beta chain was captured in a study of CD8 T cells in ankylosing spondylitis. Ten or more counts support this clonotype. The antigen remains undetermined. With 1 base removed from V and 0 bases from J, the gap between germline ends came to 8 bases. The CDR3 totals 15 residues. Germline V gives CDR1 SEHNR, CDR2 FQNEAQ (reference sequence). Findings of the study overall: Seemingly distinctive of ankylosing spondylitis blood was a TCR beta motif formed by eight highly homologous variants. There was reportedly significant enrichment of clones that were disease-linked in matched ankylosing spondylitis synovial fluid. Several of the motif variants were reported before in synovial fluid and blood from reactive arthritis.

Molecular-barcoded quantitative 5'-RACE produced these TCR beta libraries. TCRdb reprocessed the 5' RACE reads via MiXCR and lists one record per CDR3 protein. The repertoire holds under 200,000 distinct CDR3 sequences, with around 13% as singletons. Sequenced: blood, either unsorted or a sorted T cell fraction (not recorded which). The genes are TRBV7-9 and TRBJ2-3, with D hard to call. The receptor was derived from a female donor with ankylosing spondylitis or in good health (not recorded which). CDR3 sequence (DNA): TGTGCCAGCAGCTTAGTCAGCTTTAGCACAGATACGCAGTATTTT. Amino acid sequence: CASSLVSFSTDTQYF. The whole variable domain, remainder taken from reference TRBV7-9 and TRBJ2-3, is DTGVSQNPRHKITKRGQNVTFRCDPISEHNRLYWYRQTLGQGPEFLTYFQNEAQLEKSRLLSDRFSAERPKGSFSTLEIQRTEQGDSAMYLCASSLVSFSTDTQYFGPGTRLTVL.